This T cell receptor (beta chain) was retrieved from a study of blood T cells in healthy people across ages. The use of a sample-barcoded 5' primer and a J-beta primer mix characterized a second PCR of roughly 6 to 11 cycles. No fewer than 3 million CDR3-containing paired-end reads came from each sample. TCRdb reanalysed the 5' RACE reads using MiXCR and keeps one entry per CDR3 protein. The sample lists hundreds of thousands of distinct CDR3 sequences, about 42% occurring once. The CDR3 runs 15 residues. The V gene's germline CDR1 is SNHLY and CDR2 FYNNEI. The V gene end was trimmed by 3 bases and the J gene end by 2 bases; junction bases not matched to a gene: 4.

This chain uses TRBV2 with TRBJ2-7; 10 bases map to TRBD2. Sequencing used blood. The receptor was isolated from a man older than 75 in good health. CDR3 in amino acids: CASSEGAGGTYEQYF. For the CDR3, the DNA is TGTGCCAGCAGTGAGGGAGCGGGAGGGACCTACGAGCAGTACTTC. The whole variable domain, filled in from reference TRBV2 and TRBJ2-7, reads EPEVTQTPSHQVTQMGQEVILRCVPISNHLYFYWYRQILGQKVEFLVSFYNNEISEKSEIFDDQFSVERPDGSNFTLKIRSTKLEDSAMYFCASSEGAGGTYEQYFGPGTRLTVT.